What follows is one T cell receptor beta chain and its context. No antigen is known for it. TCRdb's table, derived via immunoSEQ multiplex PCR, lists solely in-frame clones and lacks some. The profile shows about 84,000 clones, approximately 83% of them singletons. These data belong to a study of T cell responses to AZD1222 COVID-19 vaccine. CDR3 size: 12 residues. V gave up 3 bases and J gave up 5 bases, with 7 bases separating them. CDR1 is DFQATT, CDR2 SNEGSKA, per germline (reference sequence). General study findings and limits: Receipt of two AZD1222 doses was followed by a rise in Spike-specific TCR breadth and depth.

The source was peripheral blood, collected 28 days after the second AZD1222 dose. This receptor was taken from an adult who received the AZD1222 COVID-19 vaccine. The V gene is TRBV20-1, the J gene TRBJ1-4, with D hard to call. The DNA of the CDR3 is TGCAGTGCTAGTTTCGGGAATGAAAAACTGTTTTTT. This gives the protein CSASFGNEKLFF.